The clone carrying this T cell receptor (beta chain) was detected many times. This sample was taken from a study of early T cells in non-severe SARS-CoV-2 infection. The CDR3 runs 14 residues. V was clipped by 1 base and J by 0 bases, with 6 bases between them. Germline CDR1 is SGHAT and CDR2 is FQNNGV. Unique molecular identifiers were affixed to single, distinct cDNA molecules. TCRdb reprocessed the 5' RACE reads with MiXCR, giving one entry per CDR3 protein. This sample yields about 87,000 distinct CDR3 sequences, of which 14% are seen a single time; roughly 6% belongs to the top ten. Specimen: whole blood. This chain links TRBV11-2 with TRBJ1-2; D not resolved. The source of this sequence is an adult who was a healthcare worker with PCR-confirmed SARS-CoV-2 infection or an uninfected control (not recorded which). The CDR3 spells CASSLASANYGYTF. DNA for the CDR3: TGTGCCAGCAGCTTAGCCTCAGCTAACTATGGCTACACCTTC.